This T cell receptor beta chain was identified in a study of read filtering for tumor transcriptome and immune sequencing. Points from the study as a whole: Dropping single-read clonotypes raised IR-seq and RNA-seq shared-clonotype correlation.

The library was built from about 400 ng RNA with molecular barcoded adaptors for alpha/delta and beta/gamma chains. Via MiXCR, TCRdb re-called the reads, giving one row per CDR3 protein. The table records approximately 9,800 distinct CDR3 sequences, roughly 15% of them present only once. This clonotype is medium-sized (0.01 to 0.1%). No antigen is known for it. Sampling of bone marrow took place during active disease in every patient. The V and J ends lost 0 bases and 4 bases, in that order; junction bases with no gene match: 6. CDR1 and CDR2 from the germline V gene are KGHSH and LQKENI. The CDR3 extends over 18 amino acids.

Sequencing was performed on a population of CD138-negative cells sorted from bone marrow. The clonotype was recovered from a donor aged 40 or older with multiple myeloma. The rearrangement joins TRBV18 to TRBJ2-1; 13 nucleotides agree with TRBD2. As DNA, the CDR3 is TGTGCCAGCTCACCACCGACTAGCGGGGGGCTCCTTTACAATGAGCAGTTCTTC. Its protein product is CASSPPTSGGLLYNEQFF.